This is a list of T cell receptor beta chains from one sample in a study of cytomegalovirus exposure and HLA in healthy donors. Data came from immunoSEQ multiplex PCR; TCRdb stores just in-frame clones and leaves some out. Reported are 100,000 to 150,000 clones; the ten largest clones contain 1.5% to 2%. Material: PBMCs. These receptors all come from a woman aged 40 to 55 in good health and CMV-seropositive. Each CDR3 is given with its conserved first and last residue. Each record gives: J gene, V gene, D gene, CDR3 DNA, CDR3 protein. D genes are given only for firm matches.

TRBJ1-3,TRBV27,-,TGTGCCTGTCGTCGGACGGGAGGAAACACCATATATTTT,CACRRTGGNTIYF
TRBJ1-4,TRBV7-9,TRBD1,TGTGCCAGCAGTCCTATTACGGGACAGGGAGAGGAAAAACTGTTTTTT,CASSPITGQGEEKLFF
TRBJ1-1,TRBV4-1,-,TGCGCCAGCAGCCAAATTAATGTTGTCACTGAAGCTTTCTTT,CASSQINVVTEAFF
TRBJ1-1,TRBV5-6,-,TGTGCCAGCAGCTCGGGGAACACTGAAGCTTTCTTT,CASSSGNTEAFF
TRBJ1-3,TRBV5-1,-,TGCGCCAGCTCATCTTCCGGTACCGCGTCCTCTGGAAACACCATATATTTT,CASSSSGTASSGNTIYF
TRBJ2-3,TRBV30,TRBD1,TGTGCCTGGAGGACAGGGGGATCAGATACGCAGTATTTT,CAWRTGGSDTQYF
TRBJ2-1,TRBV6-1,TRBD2,TGTGCCAGCAGTGATATGAGCGGGAGATGGAATGAGCAGTTCTTC,CASSDMSGRWNEQFF
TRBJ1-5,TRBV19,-,TGTGCCAGTAGTCCCACCGGGGAACCAAGGCAGCCCCAGCATTTT,CASSPTGEPRQPQHF
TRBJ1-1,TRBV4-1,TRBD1,TGCGCCAGCAGCCGACAGGGTTCGTGGAACACTGAAGCTTTCTTT,CASSRQGSWNTEAFF
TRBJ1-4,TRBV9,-,TGTGCCAGCAGCCCCGAGACGGGGAATAATGAAAAACTGTTTTTT,CASSPETGNNEKLFF
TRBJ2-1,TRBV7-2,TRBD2,TGTGCCAGCAGCCCAGGGACTAGTGGATTCCGTGAGCAGTTCTTC,CASSPGTSGFREQFF
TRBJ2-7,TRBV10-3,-,TGTGCCATCACCCCCGGCCAGGCCTACGGGCAGTACTTC,CAITPGQAYGQYF
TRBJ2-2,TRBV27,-,TGTGCCAGCAGTTTATGGCTCACCACCGGGGAGCTGTTTTTT,CASSLWLTTGELFF
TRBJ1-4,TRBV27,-,TGTGCCAGCAGTCCCCAGGGGCAGGGGAAACTGTTTTTT,CASSPQGQGKLFF
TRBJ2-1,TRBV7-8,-,TGTGCCAGCAGCCCCGTCGCCAGCTCCTACAATGAGCAGTTCTTC,CASSPVASSYNEQFF
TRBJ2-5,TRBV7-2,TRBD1,TGTGCCAGCAGCTTATCGGTACAGGGGAGCGGTCAAGAGACCCAGTACTTC,CASSLSVQGSGQETQYF
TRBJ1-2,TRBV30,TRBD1,TGTGCCTGGAGTGTCCTGGCACAGGGGAGCGGCTACACCTTC,CAWSVLAQGSGYTF
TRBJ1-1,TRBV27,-,TGTGCCACTACACGTACAGGCAGGGTGGGGACTGAAGCTTTCTTT,CATTRTGRVGTEAFF
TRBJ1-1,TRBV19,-,TGTGCCAGTAGACAACGACAGGTGCGACGGAACACTGAAGCTTTCTTT,CASRQRQVRRNTEAFF
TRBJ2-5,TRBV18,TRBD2,TGTGCCAGCTCAAGACCGGGACTAGCGGAAGAGACCCAGTACTTC,CASSRPGLAEETQYF
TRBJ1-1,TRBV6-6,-,TGTGCCAGCAGTTACAAGGGGGGGGGCAGTGAAGCTTTCTTT,CASSYKGGGSEAFF
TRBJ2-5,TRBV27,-,TGTGCCAGCAGTCTCGACGGAGGGGAGACCCAGTACTTC,CASSLDGGETQYF